This T cell receptor beta chain was profiled in a study of CD8 T cells in ankylosing spondylitis. This clonotype was seen many times. No antigen is known for it. CDR1 is SGHTA and CDR2 is FQGNSA in the germline V gene. The trim removed 5 bases at V and 5 bases at J, leaving 8 bases unmatched. This CDR3 has 14 amino acids. Study outcomes and limitations: Disease-linked clones bore a CD8+ phenotype, appearing relatively rarely in peripheral blood. Reported data indicate significant enrichment of disease-linked clones within matched ankylosing spondylitis synovial fluid. Certain motif variants had earlier been reported in reactive arthritis synovial fluid and blood. Seemingly characteristic of ankylosing spondylitis blood was a TCR beta motif consisting of fewer than 10 highly homologous variants.

A quantitative 5'-RACE method, one with molecular barcodes, was used to make TCR beta libraries. A single record per CDR3 protein comes from TCRdb applying MiXCR to the 5' RACE reads. The table lists around 490,000 distinct CDR3 sequences, about 5% of them singletons. Material: blood, either unsorted or a sorted T cell fraction (not recorded which). The chain employs TRBV7-2 and TRBJ1-1; TRBD1 agrees at 7 bases. The receptor was derived from a male donor with ankylosing spondylitis. The CDR3 sequence: CASSLRRGQTEAFF. DNA of the CDR3: TGTGCCAGCAGCCTGAGGAGGGGGCAAACTGAAGCTTTCTTT.